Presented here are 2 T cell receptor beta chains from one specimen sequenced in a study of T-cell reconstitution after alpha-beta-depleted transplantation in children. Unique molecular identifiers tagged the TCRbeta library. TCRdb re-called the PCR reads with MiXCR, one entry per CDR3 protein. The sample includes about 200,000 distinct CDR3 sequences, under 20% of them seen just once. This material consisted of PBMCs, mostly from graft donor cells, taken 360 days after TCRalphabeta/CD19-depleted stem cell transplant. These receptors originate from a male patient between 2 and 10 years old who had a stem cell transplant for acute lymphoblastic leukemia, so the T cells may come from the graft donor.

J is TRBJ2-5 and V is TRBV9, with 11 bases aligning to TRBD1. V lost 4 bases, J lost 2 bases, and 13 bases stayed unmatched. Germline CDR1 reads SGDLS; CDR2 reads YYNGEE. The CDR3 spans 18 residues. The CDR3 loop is CASSFQDRGLGRQETQYF. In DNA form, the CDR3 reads TGTGCCAGCAGCTTTCAGGACAGGGGGCTCGGTCGTCAAGAGACCCAGTACTTC. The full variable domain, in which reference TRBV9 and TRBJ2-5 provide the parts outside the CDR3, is DSGVTQTPKHLITATGQRVTLRCSPRSGDLSVYWYQQSLDQGLQFLIQYYNGEERAKGNILERFSAQQFPDLHSELNLSSLELGDSALYFCASSFQDRGLGRQETQYFGPGTRLLVL.

The CDR3 nucleotides read TGCGCCAGCAGCCAAGATCCAAGAGCTAGCGGGAGATACGAGCAGTTCTTC. Its protein is CASSQDPRASGRYEQFF. This chain links TRBV4-3 with TRBJ2-1, with 10 bases identical to TRBD2. The CDR3 extends over 17 amino acids. Germline V CDR1 and CDR2: LGHNA, YSLEER. V was pared by 0 bases and J by 10 bases, with 12 bases of the junction left unmatched.